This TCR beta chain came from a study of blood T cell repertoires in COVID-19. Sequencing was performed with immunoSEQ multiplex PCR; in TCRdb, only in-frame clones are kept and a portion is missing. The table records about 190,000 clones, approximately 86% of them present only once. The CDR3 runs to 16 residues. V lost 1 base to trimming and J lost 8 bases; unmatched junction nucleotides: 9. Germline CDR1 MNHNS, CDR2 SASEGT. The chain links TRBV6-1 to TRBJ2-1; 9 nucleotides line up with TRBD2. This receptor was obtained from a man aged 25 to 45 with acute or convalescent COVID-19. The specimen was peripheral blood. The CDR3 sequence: CASSEVGRGGKDEQFF. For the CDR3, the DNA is TGTGCCAGCAGTGAAGTTGGGCGGGGGGGCAAGGATGAGCAGTTCTTC.